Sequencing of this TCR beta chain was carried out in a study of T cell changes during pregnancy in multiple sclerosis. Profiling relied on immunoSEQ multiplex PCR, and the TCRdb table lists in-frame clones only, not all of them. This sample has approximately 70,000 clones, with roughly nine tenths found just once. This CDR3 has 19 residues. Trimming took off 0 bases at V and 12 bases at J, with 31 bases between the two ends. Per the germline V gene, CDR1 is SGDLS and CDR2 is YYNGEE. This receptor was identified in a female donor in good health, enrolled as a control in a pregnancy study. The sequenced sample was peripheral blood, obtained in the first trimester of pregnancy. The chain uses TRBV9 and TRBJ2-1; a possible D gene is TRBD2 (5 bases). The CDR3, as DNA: TGTGCCAGCAGCGTAGGAGGACCTTCGCGAGAGGGCCTCGTTCTGGGGCAGTTCTTC. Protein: CASSVGGPSREGLVLGQFF.